One and the same sample provided the 3 T cell receptor beta chains below, sequenced in a study of cytomegalovirus exposure and HLA in healthy donors. Primers included in the PCR were 60 Vbeta and 13 Jbeta primers. Sequenced by immunoSEQ multiplex PCR; TCRdb stores in-frame clones only, minus some. This sample yields some 94,000 clones, of which 60% to 80% are seen a single time; over 3% belongs to the top ten. Sequenced sample: PBMCs. The source is a man aged 35-49 years in good health and CMV-seronegative.

This rearrangement joins TRBV28 to TRBJ2-5; D unresolved. The V end was cut by 2 bases, the J end by 1 base, with 8 bases between. The CDR3 has 14 amino acids. Germline V gene sequence: CDR1 MDHEN, CDR2 SYDVKM. The CDR3: CASSLSTAQETQYF. The CDR3 DNA reads as TGTGCCAGCAGTTTAAGTACAGCCCAAGAGACCCAGTACTTC.

This clone occurred a few times. V usage is TRBV2 and J usage is TRBJ1-4, with D tentatively TRBD1 (5 bases). Trimming removed 7 bases at V and 1 base at J, with 16 bases between. Germline lookup yields CDR1 SNHLY and CDR2 FYNNEI. The CDR3 runs to 16 residues. Here the CDR3 reads CASTRQPPKTNEKLFF. The CDR3 region has the DNA TGTGCCAGCACCAGACAGCCACCCAAAACTAATGAAAAACTGTTTTTT.

The chain joins TRBV28 to TRBJ1-3; D might be TRBD1 (5 bases). Germline lookup yields CDR1 MDHEN and CDR2 SYDVKM. This CDR3 spans 15 amino acids. V was clipped by 7 bases and J by 2 bases, with 15 bases between them. The CDR3 DNA is TGTGCCAGCACAAAACAGGTGAAAACTGGAAACACCATATATTTT. Its translation is CASTKQVKTGNTIYF.